This TCR beta chain was documented in a study of a mutant IDH1 vaccine in newly diagnosed glioma. Study at large: Patients under treatment included 62.5% males and approximately 38% females and had a mean age of approximately 40 years.

The CDR3 spans 10 residues. Germline V gene data show CDR1 as DFQATT and CDR2 as SNEGSKA (reference sequence). Here immunoSEQ multiplex PCR was the method, and the copy in TCRdb shows in-frame clones only, minus some. This table holds roughly 72,000 clones, more than 85% found once. Regarding time point: week 5, during vaccination. In every dose of vaccine, 300 ug of mutant IDH1 20-mer peptide was given alongside topical imiquimod. As to this clone: The antigen remains unidentified.

This TCR was sampled from a woman between 45 and 60 years old with glioma. The V and J genes are TRBV20-1 and TRBJ1-1; perhaps TRBD1 as D (5 bases). The sample consisted of PBMCs, taken from a glioma patient whose treatment included an IDH1 peptide vaccine. The CDR3 sequence is CSALRGEAFF. The CDR3 DNA sequence: TGCAGCGCCCTAAGGGGTGAAGCTTTCTTT.